The 10 T cell receptor beta chains given below trace back to one sample, sequenced in a study of blood T cell repertoires in COVID-19. Assay used: immunoSEQ multiplex PCR; TCRdb lists only in-frame clones, some missing. The sample records about 110,000 clones, about nine tenths being singletons. The specimen was peripheral blood. The receptor set was obtained from a human donor in a cohort sampled during active COVID-19.

The chain carries TRBV6-5 and TRBJ2-2; 7 nucleotides agree with TRBD1. V shed 7 bases and J 0 bases; nucleotides not matched to a gene: 5. The CDR3 loop spans 15 amino acids. In germline, CDR1 is MNHEY, CDR2 SVGAGI. CDR3 sequence: CASKVQGANTGELFF. CDR3 bases: TGTGCCAGCAAAGTTCAGGGGGCGAACACCGGGGAGCTGTTTTTT.

The V and J genes are TRBV20-1 and TRBJ2-7, with D tentatively TRBD1 (5 bases). Looked up from germline, CDR1 is DFQATT and CDR2 is SNEGSKA (reference sequence). Trimming left V 3 bases short and J 6 bases short, with 18 bases between. The CDR3 extends over 14 amino acids. The CDR3 nucleotides read TGCAGTGCTAGTTCGCGAACAGGCTGGGGCGAGCAGTACTTC. Translated: CSASSRTGWGEQYF.

In nucleotides, the CDR3 is TGTGCCAGCAGCTTAGGATGGACAGGAGCGAACACCGGGGAGCTGTTTTTT. Translation: CASSLGWTGANTGELFF. The chain recombines TRBV11-2 with TRBJ2-2; 7 nucleotides match TRBD1. Germline V gene sequence: CDR1 SGHAT, CDR2 FQNNGV. The CDR3 length is 17 residues. J gave up 0 bases and V 1 base, and 5 bases lay outside the gene matches.

The sample holds a few counts of this clone. The chain has TRBV3-1 (or the pseudogene TRBV3-2) and TRBJ1-2, with TRBD1 matching over 7 bases. The CDR3 is 14 amino acids. V was clipped by 0 bases and J by 7 bases; unmatched bases: 5. The germline V gene encodes CDR1 LGHDT and CDR2 YNNKEL (reference sequence). The CDR3 here is CASSQDPDRTGYTF. CDR3 nucleotide sequence: TGTGCCAGCAGCCAAGATCCGGACAGGACTGGCTACACCTTC.

V is TRBV3-1 (or the pseudogene TRBV3-2) and J is TRBJ2-1; 13 nucleotides agree with TRBD2. Per the germline V gene, CDR1 is LGHDT and CDR2 is YNNKEL (reference sequence). The CDR3 consists of 16 residues. J lost 9 bases, V lost 0 bases, and 5 bases had no gene match. The CDR3 sequence: CASSQEGGLAGVEQFF. The CDR3 region has the DNA TGTGCCAGCAGCCAAGAAGGAGGACTAGCGGGAGTTGAGCAGTTCTTC.

The chain uses TRBV24-1 and TRBJ1-1; TRBD1 might be the D (5 bases). The CDR3 has 13 residues. V was pared by 7 bases and J by 1 base, with 9 bases between. CDR1 and CDR2 from the germline V gene are KGHDR and SFDVKD. The CDR3 here is CATSDSWNTEAFF. The CDR3 coding sequence is TGTGCCACCAGCGACAGTTGGAACACTGAAGCTTTCTTT.

The genes are TRBV3-1 (or the pseudogene TRBV3-2) and TRBJ2-3; D call uncertain. The V gene's germline CDR1 is LGHDT and CDR2 YNNKEL (reference sequence). Trimming shortened V by 2 bases and J by 2 bases, and 5 bases separated the two germline ends. The CDR3 spans 13 residues. The CDR3 is CASSQFNTDTQYF. CDR3 sequence (DNA): TGTGCCAGCAGCCAATTCAACACAGATACGCAGTATTTT.

This sequence joins TRBV5-1 and TRBJ1-4; possibly TRBD1 for D (6 bases). The germline V and J ends were trimmed by 4 bases and 0 bases, with 7 bases remaining between them. Germline CDR1 and CDR2: SGHRS and YFSETQ. The CDR3 is 14 residues long. CDR3 in amino acids: CASSGTTTNEKLFF. The CDR3 nucleotides read TGCGCCAGCAGCGGGACAACAACTAATGAAAAACTGTTTTTT.

This rearrangement joins TRBV6-1 to TRBJ2-3; TRBD2 agrees at 8 bases. This CDR3 region has 15 residues. The ends lost 2 bases at V and 2 bases at J; junction bases unmatched: 3. Germline CDR1 MNHNS, CDR2 SASEGT. The CDR3 DNA reads as TGTGCCAGCAGTGAAACGGGGGGGTCCACAGATACGCAGTATTTT. This encodes CASSETGGSTDTQYF.

The gene calls are TRBV6-5 and TRBJ2-1, with TRBD2 identical over 11 bases. V shed 5 bases and J 7 bases; nucleotides not matched to a gene: 7. Germline CDR1 and CDR2: MNHEY and SVGAGI. The CDR3 covers 15 residues. As DNA, the CDR3 is TGTGCCAGCAGTAAACTAGCGGGAGAATGGAATGAGCAGTTCTTC. This codes for CASSKLAGEWNEQFF.